A selection of T cell receptor beta chains follows, all from one sample in a study of cytomegalovirus exposure and HLA in healthy donors. Profiled with immunoSEQ multiplex PCR; TCRdb holds only in-frame clones, not every one. This sample carries approximately 65,000 clones, around 68% of them seen once, and the ten largest clones take less than 20%. Source material: PBMCs. Receptor source: a man aged 35 to 55 in good health and CMV-seropositive. Both conserved end residues are part of each CDR3. The D gene is left open where the match is weak. Size values are once, few and many counts, or a class for expanded clones, and some rows have none.

V	D	size	J	DNA	CDR3
TRBV6-1	TRBD1	-	TRBJ2-7	TGTGCCAGCAGTGATCGGGGACAGGGCTACGAGCAGTACTTC	CASSDRGQGYEQYF
TRBV7-8	TRBD1	-	TRBJ1-2	TGTGCCAGCAGCCTCCCGGGACAGGGGAGGAACTATGGCTACACCTTC	CASSLPGQGRNYGYTF
TRBV6-5	TRBD2	-	TRBJ2-4	TGTGCCGCGGGACTAGCGGAAAACATTCAGTACTTC	CAAGLAENIQYF
TRBV7-9	-	-	TRBJ1-3	TGTGCCAGCAGCCTATCCCCCGACCCTCGGGGGTTT	CASSLSPDPRGF
TRBV10-3	-	once	TRBJ1-5	TGTGCCATCAGGCCCGTTTTGGGCCAGCCCCAGCATTTT	CAIRPVLGQPQHF
TRBV7-2	-	-	TRBJ2-1	TGTGCCAGCAGCCCGGCCCGGGGTGTTTACAATGAGCAGTTCTTC	CASSPARGVYNEQFF
TRBV5-1	-	-	TRBJ2-3	TGCGCCAGCAGCTTGGAGGGAGGTGCGGATACGCAGTATTTT	CASSLEGGADTQYF
TRBV29-1	-	-	TRBJ2-5	TGCAGCGTTCCTTGGACAGCCACCTCGTACCAAGAGACCCAGTACTTC	CSVPWTATSYQETQYF
TRBV2	-	-	TRBJ1-2	TGTGCCAGCAGGGCCCTCGCTGGCTACACCTTC	CASRALAGYTF
TRBV18	TRBD1	-	TRBJ2-2	TGTGCCAGCTCACAACAGGGGGCGGAGAACACCGGGGAGCTGTTTTTT	CASSQQGAENTGELFF
TRBV12-5	-	-	TRBJ1-4	TGTGCTAGTGGTTTAGGCACGACTGCAACTAATGAAAAACTGTTTTTT	CASGLGTTATNEKLFF
TRBV19	TRBD1	-	TRBJ2-1	TGTGCCACCCAAGGATGGGACAGGGGTGACGATGAGCAGTTCTTC	CATQGWDRGDDEQFF
TRBV2	TRBD2	few	TRBJ2-5	TGTGCCAGCAGTGGAGGGACTAGAATTGAGACCCAGTACTTC	CASSGGTRIETQYF
TRBV27	TRBD2	-	TRBJ2-4	TGTGCCAGCAGTTTCGAAACTAGCGGGAGTAACATTCAGTACTTC	CASSFETSGSNIQYF
TRBV19	TRBD1	-	TRBJ1-1	TGTGCCAGTAGGGGGGGACAGGGGTTGTTGAACACTGAAGCTTTCTTT	CASRGGQGLLNTEAFF
TRBV16	TRBD2	-	TRBJ2-7	TGTGCCAGCAGCACCCGGGAGGACACCTACGAGCAGTACTTC	CASSTREDTYEQYF
TRBV19	TRBD1	-	TRBJ1-2	TGTGCCAGTAGCTACGACAGGGCTTTTGGCTACACCTTC	CASSYDRAFGYTF
TRBV7-8	TRBD1	once	TRBJ1-2	TGTGCCAGCAACTCGGGACAGGGGTACGGCTACACCTTC	CASNSGQGYGYTF
TRBV7-2	TRBD2	once	TRBJ2-7	TGTGCCAGCAGCATACTAGCGGGGGCCTACGAGCAGTACTTC	CASSILAGAYEQYF
TRBV4-3	TRBD1	-	TRBJ2-7	TGCGCCAGCAGCCGGGGACAGGGGGCGCGGGAGCAGTACTTC	CASSRGQGAREQYF
TRBV7-3	TRBD1	-	TRBJ2-6	TGTGCCAGCAGTAAGGACAGGGGGGGTGGGGCCAACGTCCTGACTTTC	CASSKDRGGGANVLTF
TRBV11-2	-	-	TRBJ2-3	TGTGCCAGCAGCTCTAGTTTAGATACGCAGTATTTT	CASSSSLDTQYF
TRBV7-9	-	-	TRBJ2-7	TGTGCCAGCAGCAAAGACAGCTACGAGCAGTACTTC	CASSKDSYEQYF
TRBV10-1	TRBD1	once	TRBJ1-2	TGCGCCAGCAGTGAGCTGGACTGGGGGACAGGGGAGGACGGCTACACCTTC	CASSELDWGTGEDGYTF
TRBV7-2	-	few	TRBJ2-7	TGTGCCAGCAGCTTAGCGGGAGTGCTCTACGAGCAGTACTTC	CASSLAGVLYEQYF
TRBV6-5	-	-	TRBJ1-3	TGTGCCAGCAGTTACTCCGGGACAACCGGAAACACCATATATTTT	CASSYSGTTGNTIYF
TRBV7-8	TRBD2	few	TRBJ2-5	TGTGCCAGCAGCCATAGCGGGAGAGGGGAGACCCAGTACTTC	CASSHSGRGETQYF
TRBV9	TRBD2	-	TRBJ2-1	TGTGCCAGCAGCGTAGTGACTAGCGGGACGGGGGATGAGCAGTTCTTC	CASSVVTSGTGDEQFF
TRBV7-2	-	-	TRBJ2-1	TGTGCCAGCAGCCGAGCTAATGAGCGGTTCTTC	CASSRANERFF
TRBV29-1	TRBD1	-	TRBJ2-5	TGCAGCGCCCTCGGACAGGGGGTCCTAGAGACCCAGTACTTC	CSALGQGVLETQYF
TRBV19	-	-	TRBJ1-1	TGTGCCAGTAGTTCCAACAGGCACACTGAAGCTTTCTTT	CASSSNRHTEAFF
TRBV6-6	-	few	TRBJ2-7	TGTGCCAGCAGCCCCCAGGGGTCGGGCTACGAGCAGTACTTC	CASSPQGSGYEQYF
TRBV7-6	-	-	TRBJ2-2	TGTGCCAGCAGCTTAGCGCTGGAGATAGCTAGGACCGGGGAGCTGTTTTTT	CASSLALEIARTGELFF
TRBV6-4	TRBD1	-	TRBJ1-1	TGTGCCAGCAGTGCGGACAGGGGAACTGAAGCTTTCTTT	CASSADRGTEAFF
TRBV18	TRBD2	-	TRBJ2-1	TGTGCCAGCTCACCACGCCCTATCGGGCGAAGCGGGGCCTACAATGAGCAGTTCTTC	CASSPRPIGRSGAYNEQFF
TRBV18	-	-	TRBJ2-5	TGTGCCAGCTCACCACCGGCCAGGGGCATGGAGACCCAGTACTTC	CASSPPARGMETQYF
TRBV9	-	-	TRBJ2-6	TGTGCCAGCAGCGAGAAGTGGAGCTCTGGGGCCAACGTCCTGACTTTC	CASSEKWSSGANVLTF
TRBV10-3	TRBD1	once	TRBJ2-7	TGTGCCATCTCTGGGCCAGGACAGGGAGGAGGCCGAGTGTTATACTACGAGCAGTACTTC	CAISGPGQGGGRVLYYEQYF
TRBV14	-	-	TRBJ1-6	TGTGCCAGCAGCGCAGGGGCGGTTCATAATTCACCCCTCCACTTT	CASSAGAVHNSPLHF
TRBV2	-	-	TRBJ2-5	TGTGCCAGCGCTAGGATGGGAGAGACCCAGTACTTC	CASARMGETQYF